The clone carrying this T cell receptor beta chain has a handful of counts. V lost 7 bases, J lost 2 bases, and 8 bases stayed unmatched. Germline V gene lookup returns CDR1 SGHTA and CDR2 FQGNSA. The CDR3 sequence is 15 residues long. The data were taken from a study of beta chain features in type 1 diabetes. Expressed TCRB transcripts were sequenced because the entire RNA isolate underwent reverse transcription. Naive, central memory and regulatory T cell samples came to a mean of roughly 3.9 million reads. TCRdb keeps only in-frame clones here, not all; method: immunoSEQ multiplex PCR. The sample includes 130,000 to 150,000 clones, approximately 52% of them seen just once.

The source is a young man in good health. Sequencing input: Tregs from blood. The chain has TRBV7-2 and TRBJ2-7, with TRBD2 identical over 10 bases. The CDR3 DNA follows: TGTGCCAGCACCCTGGCGAGCGGGGGGGCCTACGAGCAGTACTTC. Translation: CASTLASGGAYEQYF.